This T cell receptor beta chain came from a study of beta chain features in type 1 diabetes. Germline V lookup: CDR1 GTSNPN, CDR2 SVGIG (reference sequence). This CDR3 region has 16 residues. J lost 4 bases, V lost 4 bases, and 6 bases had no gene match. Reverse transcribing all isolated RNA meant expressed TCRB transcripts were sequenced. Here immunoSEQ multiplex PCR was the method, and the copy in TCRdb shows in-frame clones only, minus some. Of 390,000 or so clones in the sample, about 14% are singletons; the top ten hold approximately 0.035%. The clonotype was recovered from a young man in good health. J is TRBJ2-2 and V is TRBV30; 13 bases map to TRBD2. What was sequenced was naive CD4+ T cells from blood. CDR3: CAWKLAGGQGTGELFF. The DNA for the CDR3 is TGTGCCTGGAAACTAGCGGGAGGGCAAGGCACCGGGGAGCTGTTTTTT.